These 19 T cell receptor beta chains were all obtained from the same sample, sequenced in a study of T cells in Graves' hyperthyroidism and ophthalmopathy. Using RNA transcripts as the source, TCR beta CDR3 regions were amplified. HTBI primers were employed in a first-round RT-PCR of the TCR CDR3. MiXCR, run by TCRdb on the multiplex PCR reads, gives a single entry per CDR3 protein. There are about 610,000 distinct CDR3 sequences in the sample; around 16% occur only once, and 2.5% to 4% lies in the top ten. Sample: blood. All receptors derive from a woman aged 40 to 55 with Graves' ophthalmopathy.

At least ten counts were recorded for this clonotype. This chain uses TRBV6-1 with TRBJ1-1; no clear D gene. Trimming took off 5 bases at V and 2 bases at J, with 15 bases between the two ends. Germline V lookup: CDR1 MNHNS, CDR2 SASEGT. This CDR3 spans 15 amino acids. CDR3 DNA: TGTGCCAGCAGTCAAAATCCGACCAGCAACACTGAAGCTTTCTTT. It specifies CASSQNPTSNTEAFF.

At least ten counts were recorded for this clonotype. The gene calls are TRBV28 and TRBJ2-1; no reliable D call. CDR3 size: 15 residues. Germline V gives CDR1 MDHEN, CDR2 SYDVKM. The V end was cut by 6 bases, the J end by 0 bases, with 12 bases between. The CDR3 loop is CASRGGSVSYNEQFF. In DNA form, the CDR3 reads TGTGCCAGCAGGGGTGGGTCGGTCTCCTACAATGAGCAGTTCTTC.

In its sample, this clonotype was seen a few times. The rearrangement joins TRBV5-1 to TRBJ2-2; 8 bases fit TRBD2. CDR1 and CDR2 from the germline V gene are SGHRS and YFSETQ. Trimming removed 4 bases from V and 0 bases from J; junction bases left unmatched: 11. The CDR3 has 18 residues. The CDR3 protein is CASSPAVSGIPNTGELFF. CDR3 bases: TGCGCCAGCAGCCCCGCAGTTAGCGGGATCCCGAACACCGGGGAGCTGTTTTTT.

The chain uses TRBV10-3 and TRBJ2-4, with D possibly TRBD2 on 6 matching bases. Trimming removed 10 bases at V and 8 bases at J, with 15 bases between. This CDR3 comprises 12 residues. Germline CDR1 ENHRY, CDR2 SYGVKD. The CDR3 nucleotides read TGTGCCACCTCAGCCCCGGGGGACATTCAGTACTTC. It specifies CATSAPGDIQYF.

Many counts were recorded for this clonotype. This chain joins TRBV3-1 and TRBJ1-2; TRBD1 matches at 10 bases. The J segment lost 6 bases and the V segment lost 4 bases, leaving 8 bases of the junction unmatched. CDR1 is LGHDT, CDR2 YNNKEL, per germline (reference sequence). The CDR3 has 15 residues. CDR3 region: CASSPRGQGGNGYTF. CDR3 coding DNA: TGTGCCAGCAGCCCTCGAGGACAGGGGGGCAATGGCTACACCTTC.

This clonotype showed up just a few times. CDR3 sequence (DNA): TGTGCCAGCAGTCGTTCCGGGACAGGGAGCTCCTATAATTCACCCCTCCACTTT. As protein: CASSRSGTGSSYNSPLHF. The gene calls are TRBV6-1 and TRBJ1-6, with TRBD1 identical over 9 bases. J lost 0 bases, V lost 5 bases, and 8 bases had no gene match. This CDR3 contains 18 residues. Germline V lookup: CDR1 MNHNS, CDR2 SASEGT.

The CDR3 coding sequence is TGCGCCAGCAGCTTGAACCAAAACAGGGGTGGAAACACCATATATTTT. The encoded protein is CASSLNQNRGGNTIYF. This chain uses TRBV5-1 with TRBJ1-3; TRBD1 agrees at 7 bases. There are 16 residues in the CDR3. Germline trimming cut 1 base from V and 3 bases from J; bases unmatched to any gene: 7. Germline V CDR1 and CDR2: SGHRS, YFSETQ.

This clonotype was counted ten times or more. The CDR3 loop is CASSLVPGLAATDTQYF. For the CDR3, the DNA is TGTGCCAGCAGCTTAGTCCCGGGACTAGCGGCCACAGATACGCAGTATTTT. The chain has TRBV7-8 and TRBJ2-3; 11 nucleotides line up with TRBD2. The CDR3 runs 17 residues. Trimming cost V 1 base and J 2 bases; bases outside gene matches: 5. The germline CDR1 and CDR2 sequences are SGHVS and FQNEAQ.

This clonotype has at least ten counts. In DNA form, the CDR3 reads TGTGCCAGCAGTATGGGGCAGGCCCCGGGGCAGCCCCAGCATTTT. It encodes CASSMGQAPGQPQHF. V is TRBV2 and J is TRBJ1-5, with D perhaps matching TRBD1 (5 bases). This CDR3 contains 15 residues. Germline V gene sequence: CDR1 SNHLY, CDR2 FYNNEI. Trimming removed 5 bases at V and 7 bases at J, with 18 bases between.

The genes are TRBV27 and TRBJ1-1, with a tentative D call TRBD1 (6 bases). The CDR3 contains 15 residues. The V gene's germline CDR1 is MNHEY and CDR2 SMNVEV (reference sequence). V shed 2 bases and J shed 1 base, with 11 bases lying between them. CDR3 sequence: CASSLVGGANTEAFF. In nucleotides, the CDR3 is TGTGCCAGCAGTTTAGTGGGGGGCGCGAACACTGAAGCTTTCTTT.

V gene TRBV11-2 combines with J gene TRBJ2-1; 7 bases fit TRBD1. The CDR3 is 13 amino acids. Germline lookup yields CDR1 SGHAT and CDR2 FQNNGV. V was pared by 10 bases and J by 4 bases, with 7 bases of the junction left unmatched. The CDR3 here is CATRQGVYNEQFF. In nucleotides, the CDR3 is TGTGCCACGAGACAGGGCGTTTACAATGAGCAGTTCTTC. Filled out from reference TRBV11-2 and TRBJ2-1, the complete variable domain reads EAGVAQSPRYKIIEKRQSVAFWCNPISGHATLYWYQQILGQGPKLLIQFQNNGVVDDSQLPKDRFSAERLKGVDSTLKIQPAKLEDSAVYLCATRQGVYNEQFFGPGTRLTVL.

The V gene is TRBV29-1, the J gene TRBJ1-1; D is possibly TRBD1 (5 bases). Looked up from germline, CDR1 is SQVTM and CDR2 is ANQGSEA. The CDR3 extends over 14 amino acids. The V gene lost 4 bases and the J gene lost 1 base, with 13 bases spanning the gap. The CDR3 bases are TGCAGCGTTGTAATTGGACAACCGAACACTGAAGCTTTCTTT. It specifies CSVVIGQPNTEAFF.

This rearrangement joins TRBV19 to TRBJ2-1, with no clear D. Per germline, CDR1 LNHDA and CDR2 SQIVND (reference sequence). V lost 3 bases to trimming and J lost 4 bases, with 7 bases between them. The length of the CDR3 is 13 residues. The CDR3 loop is CASSINRYNEQFF. DNA for the CDR3: TGTGCCAGTAGTATTAACCGGTACAATGAGCAGTTCTTC.

This clonotype was seen a few times. The J gene is TRBJ1-5, the V gene TRBV19; tentative D call: TRBD1 (6 bases). The CDR3 is 16 amino acids. The V gene lost 1 base and the J gene lost 4 bases, with 14 bases spanning the gap. Germline values: CDR1 LNHDA, CDR2 SQIVND (reference sequence). This chain's CDR3 is CASSIGLGTPNQPQHF. CDR3 DNA: TGTGCCAGTAGTATAGGATTAGGGACACCTAATCAGCCCCAGCATTTT.

This clonotype showed up many times. This rearrangement joins TRBV30 to TRBJ2-3, with a weak D call TRBD1 (5 bases). Germline V CDR1 and CDR2: GTSNPN, SVGIG (reference sequence). V lost 3 bases and J 0 bases, leaving 13 bases between the germline ends. The CDR3 consists of 15 residues. CDR3 residues: CAWSARTTSTDTQYF. CDR3 DNA sequence: TGTGCCTGGAGCGCGAGGACAACTAGCACAGATACGCAGTATTTT.

There are a few counts of this clonotype. The chain is built from TRBV18 and TRBJ2-2; D remains unclear. The CDR3 runs to 13 residues. From germline, CDR1 is KGHSH and CDR2 LQKENI. Trimming removed 2 bases from V and 6 bases from J, with 7 bases in between. The chain's CDR3 is CASSPGAAGELFF. CDR3 in DNA: TGTGCCAGCTCACCAGGAGCAGCCGGGGAGCTGTTTTTT. The full variable domain, rest sourced from reference TRBV18 and TRBJ2-2, is NAGVMQNPRHLVRRRGQEARLRCSPMKGHSHVYWYRQLPEEGLKFMVYLQKENIIDESGMPKERFSAEFPKEGPSILRIQQVVRGDSAAYFCASSPGAAGELFFGEGSRLTVL.

The CDR3 here is CASSLKTQGSSYNEQFF. CDR3 DNA sequence: TGTGCCAGCAGTCTCAAAACACAGGGAAGCTCCTACAATGAGCAGTTCTTC. The rearrangement joins TRBV12-3 or TRBV12-4 to TRBJ2-1; the D gene is possibly TRBD1 (6 bases). The CDR3 sequence is 17 residues long. V lost 5 bases to trimming and J lost 0 bases, with 17 bases between them.

The table lists this clonotype with a few counts. One end of the junction does not line up with germline, which may come from a read error. The rearrangement uses TRBV10-1 and TRBJ2-1, with D perhaps TRBD1 or TRBD2 (5 bases each). This CDR3 comprises 13 residues. Looked up from germline, CDR1 is WNHNN and CDR2 is SYGVQD (reference sequence). The CDR3 sequence: CASRESGSYEQFF. The CDR3, as DNA: TGCGCCAGCAGGGAGTCAGGGAGCTATGAGCAGTTCTTC.

This clonotype has a count of ten or more. V usage is TRBV30 and J usage is TRBJ2-6; TRBD1 is a possible D gene (5 bases). CDR1 and CDR2 (germline): GTSNPN, SVGIG (reference sequence). V lost 1 base, J lost 2 bases, and 6 bases lay in between. The CDR3 is made up of 14 amino acids. The CDR3 sequence is CAWSGTTGANVLTF. In nucleotides, the CDR3 is TGTGCCTGGAGTGGGACAACTGGGGCCAACGTCCTGACTTTC.